The 10 T cell receptor beta chains given below trace back to one sample, sequenced in a study of blood T cell repertoires in COVID-19. TCRdb keeps only in-frame clones here, not all; method: immunoSEQ multiplex PCR. The repertoire holds 100,000 to 150,000 clones, around 86% seen once, with 5% to 7.5% in the top ten. Sequenced material: peripheral blood. The source of these receptors is a man older than 75 with active or convalescent COVID-19.

The chain carries TRBV11-2 and TRBJ1-2; the match to TRBD1 covers 12 bases. This CDR3 comprises 14 residues. Germline V gene data show CDR1 as SGHAT and CDR2 as FQNNGV. With 7 bases clipped from V and 5 bases from J, the junction kept 5 bases outside the gene matches. Written as DNA, the CDR3 is TGTGCCAGCACTGGGACAGGGGGCGGGTATGGCTACACCTTC. It yields the protein CASTGTGGGYGYTF.

V is TRBV4-2 and J is TRBJ2-1; D may be TRBD1 (5 bases). Trimming pared 0 bases from V and 7 bases from J, leaving 13 bases between. Germline V gene sequence: CDR1 LGHNA, CDR2 YNFKEQ. This CDR3 comprises 15 residues. The DNA for the CDR3 is TGTGCCAGCAGCCAAGATCCGGCAGGGAAAAATGAGCAGTTCTTC. It encodes CASSQDPAGKNEQFF.

The chain is built from TRBV7-9 and TRBJ2-7, with TRBD1 matching over 9 bases. The CDR3 totals 18 residues. Germline loops: CDR1 SEHNR, CDR2 FQNEAQ (reference sequence). V gave up 3 bases and J gave up 2 bases; unmatched junction bases: 14. DNA of the CDR3: TGTGCCAGCAGCTTCAAGGGGGATGTGGACAGGGGCCCCTACGAGCAGTACTTC. Its protein is CASSFKGDVDRGPYEQYF.

At least ten counts were recorded for this clone. The chain uses TRBV3-1 (or the pseudogene TRBV3-2) and TRBJ1-2, with D unclear. Germline CDR1 and CDR2: LGHDT and YNNKEL (reference sequence). Trimming took off 3 bases at V and 6 bases at J, with 17 bases between the two ends. This CDR3 is built from 15 residues. The CDR3: CASSQSRSGLDGYTF. DNA of the CDR3: TGTGCCAGCAGCCAGAGCAGGTCCGGTCTCGATGGCTACACCTTC.

This chain uses TRBV5-4 with TRBJ2-5; 8 nucleotides line up with TRBD2. Losses at the gene ends were 0 bases for V and 1 base for J; bases not matched to a gene: 2. The CDR3 contains 15 residues. The V gene's germline CDR1 is SGHNT and CDR2 YYREEE (reference sequence). CDR3 in amino acids: CASSLAGGGQETQYF. As DNA, the CDR3 is TGTGCCAGCAGCTTGGCGGGGGGGGGCCAAGAGACCCAGTACTTC.

The chain recombines TRBV11-3 with TRBJ2-2, with TRBD2 matching over 7 bases. Germline trimming cut 5 bases from V and 4 bases from J; bases unmatched to any gene: 10. Germline-derived CDR1 and CDR2 are SGHNT and YENEEA. The CDR3 length is 16 residues. The CDR3 region is CASSRGVLEGTGELFF. CDR3 DNA: TGTGCCAGCAGCCGGGGGGTCCTCGAGGGCACCGGGGAGCTGTTTTTT.

The J gene is TRBJ2-7, the V gene TRBV6-5; 12 bases align to TRBD1. J was trimmed by 2 bases and V by 6 bases; bases with no gene match: 5. The CDR3 extends over 15 amino acids. Germline V gene lookup returns CDR1 MNHEY and CDR2 SVGAGI. In DNA, the CDR3 is TGTGCCAGCAGAAAAGGGACAGGGGGCACCTACGAGCAGTACTTC. This codes for CASRKGTGGTYEQYF.

The chain uses TRBV12-5 and TRBJ2-2, with 8 positions matching TRBD1. Germline V gives CDR1 LGHNT, CDR2 FRNRAP. The CDR3 is 18 amino acids. The V segment lost 6 bases and the J segment 1 base; nucleotides outside the gene matches: 13. The CDR3 reads CASGLGQGRVLNTGELFF. CDR3 DNA sequence: TGTGCTAGTGGACTCGGACAGGGTCGGGTTTTGAACACCGGGGAGCTGTTTTTT.

The chain is built from TRBV5-1 and TRBJ2-6, with TRBD1 as a possible D gene (5 bases). The CDR3 spans 15 residues. The ends were cut back, 4 bases at V and 0 bases at J, with 8 bases in the middle. Per germline, CDR1 SGHRS and CDR2 YFSETQ. CDR3 nucleotide sequence: TGCGCCAGCAGCCGACAGAGCTCTGGGGCCAACGTCCTGACTTTC. Translated, it gives CASSRQSSGANVLTF.

The chain is built from TRBV3-1 (or the pseudogene TRBV3-2) and TRBJ1-2; the D is unclear. V was pared by 4 bases and J by 6 bases, with 21 bases between. This CDR3 has 16 residues. CDR1 and CDR2 from the germline V gene are LGHDT and YNNKEL (reference sequence). The CDR3 DNA sequence: TGTGCCAGCAGCCCTCCGACCGGGGTAACGGCGAATGGCTACACCTTC. It is translated as CASSPPTGVTANGYTF.